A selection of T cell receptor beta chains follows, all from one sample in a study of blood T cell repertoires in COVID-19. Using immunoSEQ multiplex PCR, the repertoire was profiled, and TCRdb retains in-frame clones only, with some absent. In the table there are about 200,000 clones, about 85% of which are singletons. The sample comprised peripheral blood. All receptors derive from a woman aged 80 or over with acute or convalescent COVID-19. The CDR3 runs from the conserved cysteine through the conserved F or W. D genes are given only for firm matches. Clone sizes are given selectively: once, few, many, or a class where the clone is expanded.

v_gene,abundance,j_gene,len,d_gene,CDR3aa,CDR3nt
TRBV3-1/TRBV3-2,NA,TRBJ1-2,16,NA,CASSQGFAGLNYGYTF,TGTGCCAGCAGCCAAGGATTCGCAGGGCTTAACTATGGCTACACCTTC
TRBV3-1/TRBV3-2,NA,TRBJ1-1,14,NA,CASSQLQPAGEAFF,TGTGCCAGCAGCCAATTACAGCCTGCGGGTGAAGCTTTCTTT
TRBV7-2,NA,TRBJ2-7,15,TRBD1,CASSLGRQGPYEQYF,TGTGCCAGCAGCCTTGGGCGACAGGGACCCTACGAGCAGTACTTC
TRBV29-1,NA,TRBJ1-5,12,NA,CSASTGNQPQHF,TGCAGCGCCTCGACAGGCAATCAGCCCCAGCATTTT
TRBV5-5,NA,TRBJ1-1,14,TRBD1,CASSQRQGGTEAFF,TGTGCCAGCAGCCAACGTCAGGGGGGCACTGAAGCTTTCTTT
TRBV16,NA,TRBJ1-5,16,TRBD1,CASSQSAGQGSQPQHF,TGTGCCAGCAGCCAATCCGCGGGACAGGGGAGTCAGCCCCAGCATTTT
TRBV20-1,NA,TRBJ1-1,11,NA,CSARRNTEAFF,TGCAGTGCTAGACGGAACACTGAAGCTTTCTTT
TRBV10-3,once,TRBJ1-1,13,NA,CAISIRQDTEAFF,TGTGCCATCAGTATCCGACAGGACACTGAAGCTTTCTTT
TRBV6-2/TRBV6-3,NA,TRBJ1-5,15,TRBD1,CASSYPRGQGQPQHF,TGTGCCAGCAGTTACCCCAGGGGGCAAGGTCAGCCCCAGCATTTT
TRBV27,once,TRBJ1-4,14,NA,CASSFFRGHLTLFF,TGTGCCAGCAGTTTTTTTCGAGGGCATCTAACACTGTTTTTT
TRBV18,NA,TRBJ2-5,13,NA,CASSPGAGETQYF,TGTGCCAGCTCACCAGGTGCAGGAGAGACCCAGTACTTC
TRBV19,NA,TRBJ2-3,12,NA,CASKRGTDTQYF,TGTGCCAGTAAACGAGGCACAGATACGCAGTATTTT
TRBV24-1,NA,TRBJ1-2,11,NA,CATSSNYGYTF,TGTGCCACCAGCTCTAACTATGGCTACACCTTC
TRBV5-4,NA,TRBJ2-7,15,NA,CASSLTPLGQYEQYF,TGTGCCAGCAGCTTGACTCCTCTCGGACAGTACGAGCAGTACTTC
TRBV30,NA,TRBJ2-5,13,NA,CACDRPDQETQYF,TGTGCCTGCGACAGGCCCGATCAAGAGACCCAGTACTTC
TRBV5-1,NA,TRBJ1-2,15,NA,CASSLTGGLNYGYTF,TGCGCCAGCAGCTTAACGGGGGGGCTTAACTATGGCTACACCTTC
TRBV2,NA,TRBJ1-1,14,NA,CAGDQGLRNTEAFF,TGTGCCGGGGACCAGGGACTCCGAAACACTGAAGCTTTCTTT
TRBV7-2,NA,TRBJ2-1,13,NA,CASSLALYNEQFF,TGTGCCAGCAGCTTAGCTCTCTACAATGAGCAGTTCTTC
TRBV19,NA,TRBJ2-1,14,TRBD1,CASSRDSQGNEQFF,TGTGCCAGTAGTAGGGACAGCCAAGGCAATGAGCAGTTCTTC